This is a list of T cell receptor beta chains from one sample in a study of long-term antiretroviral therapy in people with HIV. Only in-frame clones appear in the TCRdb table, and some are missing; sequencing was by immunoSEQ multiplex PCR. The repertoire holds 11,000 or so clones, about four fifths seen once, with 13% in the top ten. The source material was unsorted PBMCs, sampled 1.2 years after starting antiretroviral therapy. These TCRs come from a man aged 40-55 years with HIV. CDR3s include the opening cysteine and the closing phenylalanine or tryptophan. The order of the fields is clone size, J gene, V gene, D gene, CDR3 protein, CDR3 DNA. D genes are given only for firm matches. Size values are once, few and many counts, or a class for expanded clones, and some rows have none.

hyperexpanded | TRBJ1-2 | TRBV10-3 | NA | CAISEAPNNYGYTF | TGTGCCATCAGTGAGGCTCCGAATAACTATGGCTACACCTTC
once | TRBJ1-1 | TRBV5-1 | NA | CASRYMESAKDTEAFF | TGCGCCAGCAGGTATATGGAGTCGGCCAAGGACACTGAAGCTTTCTTT
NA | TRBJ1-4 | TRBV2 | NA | CASSAARGVEKLFF | TGTGCCAGCAGTGCGGCCAGGGGTGTAGAAAAACTGTTTTTT
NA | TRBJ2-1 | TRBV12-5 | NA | CASGLGGTYNEQFF | TGTGCTAGTGGTTTGGGGGGGACCTACAATGAGCAGTTCTTC
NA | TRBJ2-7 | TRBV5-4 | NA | CASSDWGDRAYEQYF | TGTGCCAGCAGTGATTGGGGGGACAGAGCCTACGAGCAGTACTTC
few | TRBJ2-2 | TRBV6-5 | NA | CASRPGTNTGELFF | TGTGCCAGCAGACCCGGGACAAACACCGGGGAGCTGTTTTTT
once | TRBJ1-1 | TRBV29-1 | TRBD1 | CSVQGAETEAFF | TGCAGCGTTCAGGGGGCCGAGACTGAAGCTTTCTTT
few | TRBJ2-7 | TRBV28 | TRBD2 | CASSRGGQSSYEQYF | TGTGCCAGCAGCCGCGGGGGGCAGAGCTCCTACGAGCAGTACTTC
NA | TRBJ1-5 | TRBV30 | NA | CAWSNQGYQPQHF | TGTGCCTGGAGTAACCAGGGGTATCAGCCCCAGCATTTT
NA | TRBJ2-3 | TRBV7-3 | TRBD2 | CASSLGLAANTDTQYF | TGTGCCAGCAGCCTAGGACTAGCGGCAAACACAGATACGCAGTATTTT
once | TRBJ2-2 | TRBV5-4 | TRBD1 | CASSLGTGLTGELFF | TGTGCCAGCAGCTTGGGGACAGGGTTAACCGGGGAGCTGTTTTTT
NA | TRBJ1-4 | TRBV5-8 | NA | CASRPGSSFATNEKLFF | TGTGCCAGCAGACCCGGGAGCAGCTTTGCAACTAATGAAAAACTGTTTTTT
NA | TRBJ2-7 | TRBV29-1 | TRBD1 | CSVGAYRGSPYEQYF | TGCAGCGTTGGGGCCTACAGGGGGTCTCCCTACGAGCAGTACTTC
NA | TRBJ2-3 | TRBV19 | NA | CASSAGGRAPQYF | TGTGCCAGTAGCGCGGGTGGTAGGGCCCCGCAGTATTTT
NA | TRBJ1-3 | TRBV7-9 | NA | CASSLDGSGNTIYF | TGTGCCAGCAGCTTAGACGGCTCTGGAAACACCATATATTTT
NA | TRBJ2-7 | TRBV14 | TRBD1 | CASSQAPGTGDYEQYF | TGTGCCAGCAGCCAAGCCCCCGGGACAGGCGACTACGAGCAGTACTTC
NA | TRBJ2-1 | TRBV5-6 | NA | CASSLLGREQFF | TGTGCCAGCAGCTTGCTAGGAAGGGAACAGTTCTTC
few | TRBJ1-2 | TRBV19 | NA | CASSVHGDYGYTF | TGTGCCAGTAGTGTCCACGGGGACTATGGCTACACCTTC
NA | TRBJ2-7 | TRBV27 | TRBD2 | CASSSPSGRGASGEQYF | TGTGCCAGCAGTTCCCCCTCGGGGCGGGGGGCTTCGGGCGAGCAGTACTTC
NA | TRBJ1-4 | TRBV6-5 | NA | CASSYRLTREKLFF | TGTGCCAGCAGTTACCGTCTGACCCGTGAAAAACTGTTTTTT
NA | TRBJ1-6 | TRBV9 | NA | CASSIRLSSPLHF | TGTGCCAGCAGCATCCGGCTGAGTTCACCCCTCCACTTT
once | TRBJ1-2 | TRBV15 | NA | CATSRDASRHGYTF | TGTGCCACCAGCAGAGATGCTAGCCGGCATGGCTACACCTTC